This is a list of T cell receptor beta chains from one sample in a study of blood T cell repertoires in COVID-19. Sequencing used immunoSEQ multiplex PCR; TCRdb keeps in-frame clones, though not all of them. The sample holds around 250,000 clones, roughly 85% seen once. Sequencing used PBMCs or T cells enriched from blood (not recorded which). These receptor sequences come from a woman aged 45-65 years who had recovered from COVID-19. CDR3s include the opening cysteine and the closing phenylalanine or tryptophan. Fields, in order: J gene, clone size, D gene, V gene, CDR3 length, CDR3 protein, CDR3 DNA. A D gene is named only where the DNA matches it firmly. For some rows the clone size is stated as once, few or many, or as a class when expanded; others skip it.

>TRBJ2-5|-|-|TRBV7-6|15
CASSTKGQLQETQYF
TGTGCCAGCAGCACCAAAGGACAGCTCCAAGAGACCCAGTACTTC
>TRBJ1-5|once|-|TRBV4-2|17
CASSQDRAGNFNQPQHF
TGTGCCAGCAGCCAAGATCGGGCAGGGAATTTTAATCAGCCCCAGCATTTT
>TRBJ2-3|-|TRBD1|TRBV18|17
CASSPPSTGSTTDTQYF
TGTGCCAGCTCACCCCCCTCGACAGGGTCAACGACAGATACGCAGTATTTT
>TRBJ2-7|-|-|TRBV18|15
CASSPGTGTFYEQYF
TGTGCCAGCTCACCGGGGACCGGGACTTTTTACGAGCAGTACTTC
>TRBJ1-2|-|-|TRBV20-1|14
CSASGSGYGYGYTF
TGCAGTGCTAGTGGTTCAGGGTATGGCTATGGCTACACCTTC
>TRBJ1-1|-|-|TRBV2|11
CASSYRIEAFF
TGTGCCAGCAGCTACAGAATTGAAGCTTTCTTT
>TRBJ1-1|-|TRBD1|TRBV2|15
CASSGGTGMNTEAFF
TGTGCCAGCAGTGGTGGGACAGGAATGAACACTGAAGCTTTCTTT
>TRBJ1-2|-|TRBD1|TRBV29-1|13
CSVLTGGNYGYTF
TGCAGCGTCCTGACAGGGGGCAACTATGGCTACACCTTC
>TRBJ2-7|-|TRBD1|TRBV29-1|14
CSVLRDRGVGEQYF
TGCAGCGTCCTACGGGACAGGGGAGTGGGTGAGCAGTACTTC
>TRBJ2-7|-|TRBD1|TRBV28|14
CATSRQGANYEQYF
TGTGCCACCAGCAGGCAGGGGGCGAACTACGAGCAGTACTTC
>TRBJ2-1|-|TRBD1|TRBV5-1|15
CASSLGQGVRNEQFF
TGCGCCAGCAGCTTGGGACAGGGGGTAAGAAATGAGCAGTTCTTC
>TRBJ2-3|once|-|TRBV24-1|16
CATSGGQGSSTDTQYF
TGTGCCACCAGTGGGGGGCAGGGATCTAGCACAGATACGCAGTATTTT
>TRBJ2-6|-|-|TRBV21-1|19
CASSKDKAGCPQGANVLTF
TGTGCCAGCAGCAAAGACAAGGCAGGGTGCCCCCAAGGGGCCAACGTCCTGACTTTC
>TRBJ1-2|-|-|TRBV9|13
CASSAGQRYGYTF
TGTGCCAGCAGCGCAGGACAGCGCTATGGCTACACCTTC
>TRBJ2-5|once|TRBD1|TRBV7-8|14
CASRRDRGSETQYF
TGTGCCAGCAGGCGGGACAGGGGCTCGGAGACCCAGTACTTC
>TRBJ2-2|-|-|TRBV5-4|15
CASSSRQTNTGELFF
TGTGCCAGCAGCTCCCGACAAACGAACACCGGGGAGCTGTTTTTT
>TRBJ1-2|once|-|TRBV30|12
CAWKTGVYGYTF
TGTGCCTGGAAAACAGGAGTCTATGGCTACACCTTC
>TRBJ1-2|once|-|TRBV27|15
CASSPLGEVIYGYTF
TGTGCCAGCAGCCCTCTTGGGGAGGTTATCTATGGCTACACCTTC
>TRBJ2-1|-|-|TRBV10-3|15
CAIRAVYGTYNEQFF
TGTGCCATCAGGGCTGTTTACGGGACCTACAATGAGCAGTTCTTC
>TRBJ1-1|-|-|TRBV28|17
CASSLEKPGQANTEAFF
TGTGCCAGCAGTTTAGAAAAACCGGGACAAGCGAACACTGAAGCTTTCTTT
>TRBJ1-2|-|TRBD1|TRBV11-2|11
CGVGTEHGYTF
TGTGGGGTCGGGACAGAACATGGCTACACCTTC
>TRBJ1-1|-|TRBD1|TRBV5-4|15
CASSLNLPGGTEAFF
TGTGCCAGCAGCTTGAATTTACCAGGGGGGACTGAAGCTTTCTTT
>TRBJ1-1|-|-|TRBV28|15
CASSPAGGRVTEAFF
TGTGCCAGCAGTCCCGCGGGGGGGCGAGTAACTGAAGCTTTCTTT
>TRBJ1-5|-|TRBD1|TRBV28|19
CASSRPPGTGWSGNQPQHF
TGTGCCAGCAGCCGACCTCCCGGGACAGGGTGGTCGGGCAATCAGCCCCAGCATTTT
>TRBJ2-7|-|-|TRBV5-1|15
CASSSLQGSFYEQYF
TGCGCCAGCAGCAGCCTACAGGGTTCCTTCTACGAGCAGTACTTC
>TRBJ2-5|-|TRBD1|TRBV30|14
CAWMPGQGQETQYF
TGTGCCTGGATGCCGGGACAGGGGCAAGAGACCCAGTACTTC
>TRBJ2-6|-|TRBD1|TRBV27|20
CASSFVYPGQVLSGANVLTF
TGTGCCAGCAGTTTTGTCTACCCGGGACAGGTCCTCTCTGGGGCCAACGTCCTGACTTTC
>TRBJ1-3|-|-|TRBV5-1|14
CASSFGGSGNTIYF
TGCGCCAGCAGCTTCGGGGGCTCTGGAAACACCATATATTTT
>TRBJ1-4|-|-|TRBV6-4|16
CASSDKVGRHNEKLFF
TGTGCCAGCAGTGACAAAGTGGGCAGGCATAATGAAAAACTGTTTTTT